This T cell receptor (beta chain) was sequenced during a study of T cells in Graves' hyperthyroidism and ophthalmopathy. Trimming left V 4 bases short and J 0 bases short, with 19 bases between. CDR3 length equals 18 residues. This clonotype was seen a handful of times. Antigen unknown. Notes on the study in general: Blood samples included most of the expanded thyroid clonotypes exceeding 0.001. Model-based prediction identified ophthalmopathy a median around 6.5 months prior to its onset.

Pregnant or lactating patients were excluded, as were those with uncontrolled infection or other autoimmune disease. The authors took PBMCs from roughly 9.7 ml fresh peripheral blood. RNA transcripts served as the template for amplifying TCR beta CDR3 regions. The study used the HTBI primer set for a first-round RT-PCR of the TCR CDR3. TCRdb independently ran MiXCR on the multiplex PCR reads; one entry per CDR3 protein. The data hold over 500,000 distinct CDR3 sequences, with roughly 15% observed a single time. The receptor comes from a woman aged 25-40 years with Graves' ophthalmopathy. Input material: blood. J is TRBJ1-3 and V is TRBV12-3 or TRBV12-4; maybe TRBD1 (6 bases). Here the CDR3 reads CASSSKWTVPASGNTIYF. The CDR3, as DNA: TGTGCCAGCAGTTCAAAATGGACAGTCCCGGCCTCTGGAAACACCATATATTTT.